This T cell receptor beta chain was sequenced during a study of breast tumors, draining lymph nodes, adjacent tissues. Findings of the study overall: That most tumor T cells come from lymph nodes remained unproven. Compared with lymph nodes, tumors were less diverse; compared with nontumor tissue, more. Luminal-like breast cancer showed significantly greater tumor-nontumor repertoire similarity than basal-like breast cancer did. Most tumor T cells seemingly derive from lymph node, then expand in tumor.

One entry per CDR3 protein results from TCRdb running MiXCR on the multiplex PCR reads. The sample yields about 89,000 distinct CDR3 sequences, 25% to 35% seen once. The germline V gene has CDR1 SGHTA and CDR2 FQGTGA. The CDR3 loop spans 14 amino acids. V was cut by 5 bases and J by 4 bases, with 11 bases left in between. Breast cancer patients provided tissue from their axillary draining lymph nodes. This clonotype was seen many times. Its specificity is unknown. The clonotype comes from a female donor with breast cancer. Some clones in this sample may be carry-over from other donors' samples. The chain has TRBV7-3 and TRBJ2-2; TRBD2 might be the D (6 bases). Material: axillary lymph node tissue. Here the CDR3 reads CASSPGLTTGELFF. As DNA, the CDR3 is TGTGCCAGCAGCCCGGGACTTACCACCGGGGAGCTGTTTTTT.